The subject of this entry is one TCR beta chain. The data were taken from a study of CD8+CD57+ T cells in acquired aplastic anemia. Both TCR beta VDJ combination and CDR3 sequence profiling were carried out. Genomic DNA was the template for this profiling. In TCRdb, the reads were re-called with MiXCR into one record per CDR3 protein. The sample shows around 430,000 distinct CDR3 sequences, around a third of them seen only once. The CDR3 is 19 amino acids. Trimming took 0 bases from V and 4 from J; bases not matched to a gene: 18. Germline CDR1 and CDR2: SGHAT and FQNNGV. Patients chosen for sequencing had shown CD8+CD57+ cell expansion by flow cytometry. The enrolled patients all had severe acquired aplastic anemia. Blood sampling was performed on the patients, and none of them had received therapy by then.

This TCR was recovered from a human donor with aplastic anemia. Material for sequencing was sorted CD4+, CD8+, or CD8+CD57+ T cells (not recorded which) from PBMCs. The V call is TRBV11-2, the J call TRBJ2-7; 7 bases agree with TRBD2. Here the CDR3 reads CASSLEAPVSVGRGYEQYF. For the CDR3, the DNA is TGTGCCAGCAGCTTAGAGGCCCCGGTTTCGGTGGGGAGGGGATACGAGCAGTACTTC.